The rows below give T cell receptor beta chains drawn from one sample of a study of T cell responses to AZD1222 COVID-19 vaccine. Method: immunoSEQ multiplex PCR; TCRdb's copy keeps in-frame clones and lacks some. This repertoire shows over 120,000 clones, around 90% found once; its top ten account for 1.5% to 2%. The sequences come from peripheral blood, collected on day 0 of AZD1222 vaccination. The receptors were gathered from an adult in good health. The CDR3 runs from the conserved cysteine through the conserved F or W. The D gene is left open where the match is weak. Clone size is shown for a subset of rows, as once, few, many or a class of expanded clone.

d_call: NA; j_call: TRBJ2-1; v_call: TRBV4-1; clone_size: NA; cdr3_aa: CASSQNPAETHNEQFF; cdr3_nt: TGCGCCAGCAGCCAAAATCCTGCGGAGACACACAATGAGCAGTTCTTC
d_call: NA; j_call: TRBJ2-3; v_call: TRBV11-2; clone_size: once; cdr3_aa: CASSSLTGSTDTQYF; cdr3_nt: TGTGCCAGCAGCTCTTTGACGGGAAGCACAGATACGCAGTATTTT
d_call: NA; j_call: TRBJ1-1; v_call: TRBV11-2; clone_size: NA; cdr3_aa: CASSLVGRDTEAFF; cdr3_nt: TGTGCCAGCAGCTTAGTGGGCAGGGACACTGAAGCTTTCTTT
d_call: NA; j_call: TRBJ1-2; v_call: TRBV19; clone_size: once; cdr3_aa: CASSPSRGGGYGYTF; cdr3_nt: TGTGCCAGTAGTCCAAGCCGTGGAGGTGGCTATGGCTACACCTTC
d_call: NA; j_call: TRBJ1-4; v_call: TRBV5-4; clone_size: NA; cdr3_aa: CASSFKRQAVANEKLFF; cdr3_nt: TGTGCCAGCAGCTTCAAACGACAGGCGGTGGCTAATGAAAAACTGTTTTTT
d_call: TRBD1; j_call: TRBJ2-7; v_call: TRBV10-3; clone_size: NA; cdr3_aa: CAIRDTGGTPDEQYF; cdr3_nt: TGTGCCATCAGGGACACAGGGGGCACCCCCGACGAGCAGTACTTC
d_call: NA; j_call: TRBJ1-5; v_call: TRBV19; clone_size: NA; cdr3_aa: CASSSDAVYQPQHF; cdr3_nt: TGTGCCAGTAGTTCCGACGCGGTTTACCAGCCCCAGCATTTT
d_call: NA; j_call: TRBJ1-6; v_call: TRBV2; clone_size: NA; cdr3_aa: CASRTRGGYGSPLHF; cdr3_nt: TGTGCCAGCAGGACCCGGGGAGGCTATGGGTCACCCCTCCACTTT
d_call: NA; j_call: TRBJ1-3; v_call: TRBV18; clone_size: NA; cdr3_aa: CASSLASSGNTIYF; cdr3_nt: TGTGCCAGCTCACTCGCCTCCTCTGGAAACACCATATATTTT
d_call: NA; j_call: TRBJ2-3; v_call: TRBV5-1; clone_size: NA; cdr3_aa: CASSLGPPTDTQYF; cdr3_nt: TGCGCCAGCAGCTTGGGCCCCCCGACAGATACGCAGTATTTT
d_call: NA; j_call: TRBJ1-5; v_call: TRBV29-1; clone_size: NA; cdr3_aa: CSVEGGAGDQPQHF; cdr3_nt: TGCAGCGTTGAGGGTGGGGCAGGGGATCAGCCCCAGCATTTT
d_call: NA; j_call: TRBJ1-5; v_call: TRBV19; clone_size: few; cdr3_aa: CASTSTGDLAQHF; cdr3_nt: TGTGCCAGTACCAGCACAGGTGATCTGGCCCAGCATTTT
d_call: TRBD1; j_call: TRBJ2-2; v_call: TRBV19; clone_size: NA; cdr3_aa: CASSKTDRVGTGELFF; cdr3_nt: TGTGCCAGTAGCAAAACCGACAGGGTGGGCACCGGGGAGCTGTTTTTT
d_call: NA; j_call: TRBJ2-1; v_call: TRBV6-1; clone_size: NA; cdr3_aa: CASSEELPPSYNEQFF; cdr3_nt: TGTGCCAGCAGTGAAGAACTCCCGCCTAGCTACAATGAGCAGTTCTTC
d_call: NA; j_call: TRBJ1-4; v_call: TRBV15; clone_size: NA; cdr3_aa: CATSSQGNNEKLFF; cdr3_nt: TGTGCCACCAGCAGTCAGGGCAATAATGAAAAACTGTTTTTT
d_call: TRBD2; j_call: TRBJ2-7; v_call: TRBV3-1/TRBV3-2; clone_size: NA; cdr3_aa: CASSQDSGGRKDEQYF; cdr3_nt: TGTGCCAGCAGCCAAGATTCGGGGGGGCGCAAGGACGAGCAGTACTTC
d_call: NA; j_call: TRBJ2-2; v_call: TRBV10-3; clone_size: NA; cdr3_aa: CAISEDYGTLPGELFF; cdr3_nt: TGTGCCATCAGTGAGGATTACGGGACTCTCCCCGGGGAGCTGTTTTTT
d_call: TRBD2; j_call: TRBJ2-1; v_call: TRBV28; clone_size: NA; cdr3_aa: CASSLALPGGLDEQFF; cdr3_nt: TGTGCCAGCAGTTTAGCCCTACCGGGGGGGCTGGATGAGCAGTTCTTC
d_call: NA; j_call: TRBJ2-7; v_call: TRBV7-8; clone_size: NA; cdr3_aa: CASSARANSYEQYF; cdr3_nt: TGTGCCAGCAGCGCCCGGGCCAACTCCTACGAGCAGTACTTC
d_call: NA; j_call: TRBJ2-6; v_call: TRBV5-1; clone_size: NA; cdr3_aa: CATAPRGHISGANVLTF; cdr3_nt: TGCGCCACAGCTCCGAGGGGACACATCTCTGGGGCCAACGTCCTGACTTTC
d_call: NA; j_call: TRBJ1-2; v_call: TRBV25-1; clone_size: once; cdr3_aa: CASSVERDTGYTF; cdr3_nt: TGTGCCAGCAGTGTCGAGAGGGATACTGGCTACACCTTC
d_call: NA; j_call: TRBJ1-2; v_call: TRBV19; clone_size: NA; cdr3_aa: CASSPGRNNYGYTF; cdr3_nt: TGTGCCAGTAGTCCCGGACGGAATAACTATGGCTACACCTTC
d_call: NA; j_call: TRBJ1-5; v_call: TRBV7-8; clone_size: NA; cdr3_aa: CASSLGEGSVQPQHF; cdr3_nt: TGTGCCAGCAGCTTAGGGGAGGGTTCGGTTCAGCCCCAGCATTTT
d_call: NA; j_call: TRBJ2-7; v_call: TRBV6-4; clone_size: NA; cdr3_aa: CASRRYSSYEQYF; cdr3_nt: TGTGCCAGCAGGAGGTACAGCTCCTACGAGCAGTACTTC
d_call: NA; j_call: TRBJ1-2; v_call: TRBV7-9; clone_size: NA; cdr3_aa: CASSPTRDGYGYTF; cdr3_nt: TGTGCCAGCAGCCCGACTCGGGACGGATATGGCTACACCTTC
d_call: NA; j_call: TRBJ2-5; v_call: TRBV6-2/TRBV6-3; clone_size: NA; cdr3_aa: CASSNLRRLQETQYF; cdr3_nt: TGTGCCAGCAGTAACCTTCGGCGGCTCCAAGAGACCCAGTACTTC
d_call: TRBD1; j_call: TRBJ1-1; v_call: TRBV28; clone_size: NA; cdr3_aa: CATETGGALDTEAFF; cdr3_nt: TGTGCCACTGAAACAGGGGGCGCCTTGGACACTGAAGCTTTCTTT
d_call: NA; j_call: TRBJ2-3; v_call: TRBV14; clone_size: once; cdr3_aa: CASSPRTGTDTQYF; cdr3_nt: TGTGCCAGCAGCCCCAGGACGGGAACAGATACGCAGTATTTT
d_call: NA; j_call: TRBJ1-2; v_call: TRBV5-4; clone_size: NA; cdr3_aa: CASSFRTANYGYTF; cdr3_nt: TGTGCCAGCAGCTTTAGGACAGCTAACTATGGCTACACCTTC
d_call: TRBD1; j_call: TRBJ2-1; v_call: TRBV29-1; clone_size: NA; cdr3_aa: CSVRTGAFTYNEQFF; cdr3_nt: TGCAGCGTGAGGACAGGGGCCTTTACCTACAATGAGCAGTTCTTC
d_call: NA; j_call: TRBJ2-7; v_call: TRBV7-6; clone_size: once; cdr3_aa: CASSLEYGVNDEQYF; cdr3_nt: TGTGCCAGCAGCTTAGAGTATGGTGTTAACGACGAGCAGTACTTC
d_call: NA; j_call: TRBJ2-2; v_call: TRBV4-3; clone_size: NA; cdr3_aa: CASSQGVPAPGELFF; cdr3_nt: TGCGCCAGCAGCCAAGGGGTACCAGCCCCCGGGGAGCTGTTTTTT
d_call: NA; j_call: TRBJ1-4; v_call: TRBV6-5; clone_size: NA; cdr3_aa: CASSYQATNEKLFF; cdr3_nt: TGTGCCAGCAGTTACCAAGCAACTAATGAAAAACTGTTTTTT
d_call: NA; j_call: TRBJ1-4; v_call: TRBV7-2; clone_size: NA; cdr3_aa: CASSFQPNEKLFF; cdr3_nt: TGTGCCAGCAGCTTTCAACCGAATGAAAAACTGTTTTTT
d_call: NA; j_call: TRBJ2-2; v_call: TRBV6-5; clone_size: NA; cdr3_aa: CASSPFVRRELFF; cdr3_nt: TGTGCCAGCAGTCCTTTTGTCCGGAGGGAGCTGTTTTTT
d_call: NA; j_call: TRBJ1-1; v_call: TRBV10-3; clone_size: NA; cdr3_aa: CAISVQTNTEAFF; cdr3_nt: TGTGCCATCAGTGTACAGACGAACACTGAAGCTTTCTTT